This T cell receptor (beta chain) was observed in a study of T cell responses to AZD1222 COVID-19 vaccine. Study conclusions and caveats: Clonal diversity may have been underestimated, and the donors were mostly white British, with more females than males. No day 14 peak samples; only post-peak repertoires were characterized. Recipients of two AZD1222 doses showed rising Spike-specific TCR breadth and depth. Among those given AZD1222, only 5 to 7 were seropositive at baseline.

Germline V CDR1 and CDR2: SQVTM, ANQGSEA. V gave up 6 bases and J gave up 4 bases, with 21 bases separating them. This CDR3 spans 16 amino acids. This table comes from immunoSEQ multiplex PCR, and its TCRdb copy is limited to in-frame clones, with some not included. The data show roughly 93,000 clones, roughly nine tenths seen once. As regards this clone: Its antigen remains unidentified.

Sample: peripheral blood, taken on day 0 of AZD1222 vaccination. The sequence derives from an adult in good health. The chain is built from TRBV29-1 and TRBJ2-2; D might be TRBD2 (5 bases). The CDR3 DNA is TGCAGCGTGGACCTTCGAGGGATAGGCTCCACCGGGGAGCTGTTTTTT. Translation gives CSVDLRGIGSTGELFF.